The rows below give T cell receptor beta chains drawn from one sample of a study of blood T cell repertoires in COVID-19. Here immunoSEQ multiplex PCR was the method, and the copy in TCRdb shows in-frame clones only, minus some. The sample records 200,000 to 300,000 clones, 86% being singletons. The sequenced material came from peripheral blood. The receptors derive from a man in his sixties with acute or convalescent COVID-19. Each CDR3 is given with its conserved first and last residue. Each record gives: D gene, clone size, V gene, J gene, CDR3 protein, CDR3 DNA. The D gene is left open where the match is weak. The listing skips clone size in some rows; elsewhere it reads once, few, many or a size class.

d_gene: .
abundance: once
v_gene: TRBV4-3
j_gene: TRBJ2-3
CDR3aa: CASSQEDRLADTQYF
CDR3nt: TGCGCCAGCAGCCAGGAAGATCGACTAGCAGATACGCAGTATTTT

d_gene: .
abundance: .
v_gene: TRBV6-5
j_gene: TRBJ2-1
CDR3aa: CATRKEGVTFNEQFF
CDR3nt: TGTGCCACCCGAAAGGAGGGAGTTACCTTCAATGAGCAGTTCTTC

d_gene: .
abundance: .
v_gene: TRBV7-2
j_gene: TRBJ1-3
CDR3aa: CASSDNLLASGNTIYF
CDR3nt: TGTGCCAGCAGCGATAACCTCCTTGCGTCTGGAAACACCATATATTTT

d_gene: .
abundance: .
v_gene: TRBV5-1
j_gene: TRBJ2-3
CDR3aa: CASSLVGGNTDTQYF
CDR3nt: TGCGCCAGCAGCTTGGTCGGCGGCAACACAGATACGCAGTATTTT

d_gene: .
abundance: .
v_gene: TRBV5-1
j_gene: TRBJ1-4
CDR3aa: CASSPPGGASPTYSEKLFF
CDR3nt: TGCGCCAGCAGCCCCCCGGGGGGCGCCTCACCGACGTATAGTGAAAAACTGTTTTTT

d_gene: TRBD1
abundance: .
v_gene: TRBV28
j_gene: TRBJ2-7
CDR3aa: CASSFWTGRLGYEQYF
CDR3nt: TGTGCCAGCAGCTTTTGGACAGGGAGATTGGGTTACGAGCAGTACTTC

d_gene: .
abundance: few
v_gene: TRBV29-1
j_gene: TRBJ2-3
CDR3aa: CTVRGSTDTQYF
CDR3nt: TGCACCGTTCGGGGGTCCACAGATACGCAGTATTTT

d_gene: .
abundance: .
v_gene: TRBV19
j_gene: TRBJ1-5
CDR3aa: CASSSPGFSGNQPQHF
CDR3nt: TGTGCCAGTAGCTCTCCAGGATTTAGCGGCAATCAGCCCCAGCATTTT

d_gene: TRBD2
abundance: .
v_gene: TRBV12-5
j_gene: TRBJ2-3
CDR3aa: CASGFRTSGSAGGTDTQYF
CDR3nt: TGTGCTAGTGGTTTCCGGACTAGCGGGAGTGCGGGGGGCACAGATACGCAGTATTTT

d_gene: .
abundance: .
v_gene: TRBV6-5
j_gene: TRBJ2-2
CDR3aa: CASSYASGNTGELFF
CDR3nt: TGTGCCAGCAGTTACGCCTCAGGGAACACCGGGGAGCTGTTTTTT

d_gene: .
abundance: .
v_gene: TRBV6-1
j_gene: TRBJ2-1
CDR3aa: CASSEPGTDNEQFF
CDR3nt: TGTGCCAGCAGTGAACCGGGTACGGACAATGAGCAGTTCTTC

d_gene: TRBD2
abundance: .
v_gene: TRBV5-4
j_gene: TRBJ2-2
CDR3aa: CASSSSSGHTGELFF
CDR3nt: TGTGCCAGCAGCTCTTCTAGCGGGCACACCGGGGAGCTGTTTTTT

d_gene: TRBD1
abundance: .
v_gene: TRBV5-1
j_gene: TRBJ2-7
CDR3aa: CASSWQGAIDEQYF
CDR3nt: TGCGCCAGCAGCTGGCAGGGGGCGATCGACGAGCAGTACTTC

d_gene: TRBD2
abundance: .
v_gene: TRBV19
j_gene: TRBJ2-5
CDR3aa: CASSMASGDPESQYF
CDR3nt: TGTGCCAGTAGTATGGCTAGCGGAGACCCAGAGAGCCAGTACTTC

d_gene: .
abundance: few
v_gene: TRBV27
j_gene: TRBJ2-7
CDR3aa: CASKNGLSSYEQYF
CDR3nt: TGTGCCAGCAAAAACGGTCTGAGCTCCTACGAGCAGTACTTC

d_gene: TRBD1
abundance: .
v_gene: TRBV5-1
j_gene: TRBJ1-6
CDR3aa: CASSQGQANSPLHF
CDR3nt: TGCGCCAGCAGCCAGGGACAGGCCAATTCACCCCTCCACTTT

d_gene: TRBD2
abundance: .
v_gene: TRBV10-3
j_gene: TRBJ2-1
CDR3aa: CAISGFWLAGGTSYNEQFF
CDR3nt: TGTGCCATCAGTGGTTTTTGGCTAGCGGGAGGCACGTCCTACAATGAGCAGTTCTTC

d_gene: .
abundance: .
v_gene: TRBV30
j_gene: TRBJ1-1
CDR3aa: CAWSVVPGDNTEAFF
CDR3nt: TGTGCCTGGAGTGTGGTACCAGGGGATAACACTGAAGCTTTCTTT

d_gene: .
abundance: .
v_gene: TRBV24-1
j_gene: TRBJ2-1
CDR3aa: CATSDNQGKVGNEQFF
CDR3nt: TGTGCCACCAGTGATAATCAGGGGAAAGTGGGCAATGAGCAGTTCTTC

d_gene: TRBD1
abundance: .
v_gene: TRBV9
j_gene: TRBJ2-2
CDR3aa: CASSGTGTGHTGELFF
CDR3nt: TGTGCCAGCAGCGGCACGGGGACAGGGCATACCGGGGAGCTGTTTTTT

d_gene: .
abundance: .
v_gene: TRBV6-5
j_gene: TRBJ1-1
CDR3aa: CASSSWAGEHTEAFF
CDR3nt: TGTGCCAGCAGTTCCTGGGCAGGGGAGCACACTGAAGCTTTCTTT

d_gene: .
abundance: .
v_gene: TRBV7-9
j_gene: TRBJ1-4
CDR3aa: CASSLLGQLATNEKLFF
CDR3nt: TGTGCCAGCAGCTTATTAGGACAGCTTGCAACTAATGAAAAACTGTTTTTT

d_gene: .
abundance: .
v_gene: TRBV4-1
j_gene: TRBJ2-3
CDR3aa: CASSQVGRSGTDTQYF
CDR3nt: TGCGCCAGCAGCCAAGTAGGCAGGTCGGGCACAGATACGCAGTATTTT

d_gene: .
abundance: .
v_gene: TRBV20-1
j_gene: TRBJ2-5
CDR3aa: CSASPGSGETQYF
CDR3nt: TGCAGTGCTAGTCCCGGGAGCGGAGAGACCCAGTACTTC

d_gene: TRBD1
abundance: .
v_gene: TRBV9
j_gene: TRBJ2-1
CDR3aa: CASSVGSLGGQQFF
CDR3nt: TGTGCCAGCAGCGTAGGGTCCCTAGGGGGCCAGCAGTTCTTC

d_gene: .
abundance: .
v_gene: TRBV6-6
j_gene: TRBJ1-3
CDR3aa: CASSGQYSGNTIYF
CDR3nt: TGTGCCAGCAGCGGACAGTACTCTGGAAACACCATATATTTT

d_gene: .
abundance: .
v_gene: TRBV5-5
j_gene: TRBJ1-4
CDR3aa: CASSLAPIEGEKLFF
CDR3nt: TGTGCCAGCAGCTTGGCGCCAATAGAGGGTGAAAAACTGTTTTTT

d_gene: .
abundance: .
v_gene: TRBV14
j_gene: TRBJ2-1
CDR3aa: CASSLYNEQFF
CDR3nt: TGTGCCAGCAGCCTATACAATGAGCAGTTCTTC

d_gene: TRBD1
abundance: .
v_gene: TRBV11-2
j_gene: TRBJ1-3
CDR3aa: CASSFVTGVGNTIYF
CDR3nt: TGTGCCAGCAGCTTCGTAACAGGGGTAGGAAACACCATATATTTT

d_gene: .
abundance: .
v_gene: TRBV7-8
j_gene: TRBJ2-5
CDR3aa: CASSQLGGETQYF
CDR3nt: TGTGCCAGCAGCCAACTGGGAGGCGAGACCCAGTACTTC

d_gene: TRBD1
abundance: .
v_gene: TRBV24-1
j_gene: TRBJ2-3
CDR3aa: CATSGTGTARTDTQYF
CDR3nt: TGTGCCACCAGTGGAACCGGGACAGCCCGCACAGATACGCAGTATTTT

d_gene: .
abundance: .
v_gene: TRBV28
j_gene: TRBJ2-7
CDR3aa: CASSPDTSYEQYF
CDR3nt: TGTGCCAGCAGCCCCGACACTTCTTACGAGCAGTACTTC

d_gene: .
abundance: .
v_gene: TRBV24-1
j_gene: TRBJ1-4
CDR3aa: CATSVGSGSNEKLFF
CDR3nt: TGTGCCACCAGTGTAGGGTCAGGGTCTAATGAAAAACTGTTTTTT

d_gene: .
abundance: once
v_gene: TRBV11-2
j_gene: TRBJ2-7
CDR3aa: CASSWNSSPGEQYF
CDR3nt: TGTGCCAGCAGCTGGAATTCGTCCCCAGGCGAGCAGTACTTC

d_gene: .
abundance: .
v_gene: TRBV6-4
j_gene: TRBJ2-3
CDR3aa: CASSGLPGPSGTDTQYF
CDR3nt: TGTGCCAGCAGTGGACTCCCGGGACCCAGCGGGACAGATACGCAGTATTTT

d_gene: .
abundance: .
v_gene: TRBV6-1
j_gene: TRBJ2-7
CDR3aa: CASSEGGDYEQYF
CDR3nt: TGTGCCAGCAGTGAGGGAGGAGACTACGAGCAGTACTTC

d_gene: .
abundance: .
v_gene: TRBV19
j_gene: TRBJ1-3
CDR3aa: CASGTASSGNTIYF
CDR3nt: TGTGCCAGTGGTACAGCGAGCTCTGGAAACACCATATATTTT

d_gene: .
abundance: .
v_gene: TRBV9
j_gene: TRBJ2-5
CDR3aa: CASSTYSGVGETQYF
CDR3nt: TGTGCCAGCAGCACCTATTCGGGGGTAGGAGAGACCCAGTACTTC

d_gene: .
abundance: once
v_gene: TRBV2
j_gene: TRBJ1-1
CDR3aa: CASSQQGSHTEAFF
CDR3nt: TGTGCCAGCAGTCAACAGGGAAGCCACACTGAAGCTTTCTTT

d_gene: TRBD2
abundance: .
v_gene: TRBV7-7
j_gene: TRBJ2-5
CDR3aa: CASSRGDDSQETQYF
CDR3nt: TGTGCTAGCAGCCGGGGGGACGATTCCCAAGAGACCCAGTACTTC

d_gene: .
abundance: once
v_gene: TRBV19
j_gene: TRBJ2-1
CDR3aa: CASNLQAGVKQFF
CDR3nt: TGTGCCAGTAACTTACAGGCCGGTGTAAAGCAGTTCTTC

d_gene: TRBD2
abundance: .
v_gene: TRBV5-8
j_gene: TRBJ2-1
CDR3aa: CASNQGTSGYNEQFF
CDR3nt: TGTGCCAGCAACCAAGGGACTAGCGGGTACAATGAGCAGTTCTTC

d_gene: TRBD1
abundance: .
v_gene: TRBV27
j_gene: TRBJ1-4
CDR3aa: CASSLRTGGEKLFF
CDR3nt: TGTGCCAGCAGTCTCCGGACAGGTGGCGAAAAACTGTTTTTT

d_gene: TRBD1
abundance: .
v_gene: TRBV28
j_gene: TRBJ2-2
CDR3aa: CASRDRNTGELFF
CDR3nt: TGTGCCAGCCGGGACAGGAACACCGGGGAGCTGTTTTTT

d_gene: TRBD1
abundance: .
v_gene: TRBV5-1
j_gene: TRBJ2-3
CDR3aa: CASSYTGGISDTQYF
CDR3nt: TGCGCCAGCAGCTATACAGGGGGTATATCAGATACGCAGTATTTT

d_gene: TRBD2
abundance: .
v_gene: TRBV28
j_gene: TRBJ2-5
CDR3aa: CASTRRGLAGQETQYF
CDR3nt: TGTGCCAGCACCCGTCGAGGACTAGCGGGCCAAGAGACCCAGTACTTC

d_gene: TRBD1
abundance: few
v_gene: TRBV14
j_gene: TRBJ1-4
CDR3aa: CASSPRQGLGEKLFF
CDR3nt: TGTGCCAGCAGCCCTCGACAGGGCTTGGGAGAAAAACTGTTTTTT

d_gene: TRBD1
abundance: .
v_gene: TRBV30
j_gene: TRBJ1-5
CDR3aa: CAWGRTGGDQPQHF
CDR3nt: TGTGCCTGGGGGAGGACAGGGGGAGACCAGCCCCAGCATTTT

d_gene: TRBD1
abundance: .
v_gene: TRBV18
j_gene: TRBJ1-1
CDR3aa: CASSLQGAGTEAFF
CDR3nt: TGTGCCAGCTCACTACAGGGGGCTGGGACTGAAGCTTTCTTT

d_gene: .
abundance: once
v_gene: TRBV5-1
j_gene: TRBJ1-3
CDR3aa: CASRLGAGRRNTIYF
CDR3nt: TGCGCCAGCAGGCTTGGGGCAGGGAGGCGAAACACCATATATTTT